These T cell receptor beta chains were read from a single sample in a study of T cell responses to AZD1222 COVID-19 vaccine. Produced via immunoSEQ multiplex PCR; TCRdb's table is partial and in-frame only. Here the sample spans 150,000 to 200,000 clones, around 90% being singletons. This material consisted of peripheral blood, taken on day 0 of AZD1222 vaccination. The source of these receptors is an adult in good health. Both conserved end residues are part of each CDR3. Fields, in order: D gene, V gene, J gene, clone size, CDR3 DNA, CDR3 protein. D genes are given only for firm matches. Size values are once, few and many counts, or a class for expanded clones, and some rows have none.

NA,TRBV7-8,TRBJ2-3,NA,TGTGCCAGCAAAACCCAGGGGGGGAGCGGGATTACCACGGATACGCAGTATTTT,CASKTQGGSGITTDTQYF
TRBD1,TRBV6-5,TRBJ1-2,NA,TGTGCCAGCAGTTACGACAGGGTTCCTGGCTACACCTTC,CASSYDRVPGYTF
NA,TRBV28,TRBJ1-3,NA,TGTGCCAGCAGTCCAGGCGGCGCGGGGGGAAACACCATATATTTT,CASSPGGAGGNTIYF
TRBD1,TRBV4-1,TRBJ1-2,NA,TGCGCCAGCAGCCAAGTCTCTCAGGGGGGCTACTATGGCTACACCTTC,CASSQVSQGGYYGYTF
NA,TRBV30,TRBJ2-1,NA,TGTGCCTGGACCCGGACGGTATACAATGAGCAGTTCTTC,CAWTRTVYNEQFF
NA,TRBV6-5,TRBJ1-4,NA,TGTGCCAGCAGACTTCAGGGGTTTAATGAAAAACTGTTTTTT,CASRLQGFNEKLFF
TRBD2,TRBV7-2,TRBJ2-2,NA,TGTGCCAGCAGCCAAGCGGGAGTGGGCGGGGAGCTGTTTTTT,CASSQAGVGGELFF
TRBD1,TRBV28,TRBJ1-2,NA,TGTGCCAGCAGTTTGGGGTCAGGGGGCTATGGCTACACCTTC,CASSLGSGGYGYTF
NA,TRBV10-2,TRBJ1-4,NA,TGCGCCAGCAGTTTGGGGACAACTAATGAAAAACTGTTTTTT,CASSLGTTNEKLFF
TRBD1,TRBV9,TRBJ1-3,NA,TGTGCCAGCAGCAACCGACAGGGAACTGGAAACACCATATATTTT,CASSNRQGTGNTIYF
NA,TRBV7-3,TRBJ2-5,NA,TGTGCCAGCAGCTTAGACAGACGGGAGCCCCAGTACTTC,CASSLDRREPQYF
TRBD1,TRBV30,TRBJ1-2,NA,TGTGCCTGGAGCACAGGGGGCTGGGGCTACACCTTC,CAWSTGGWGYTF
NA,TRBV11-3,TRBJ2-2,NA,TGTGCCAGCAGCCCAGGGATGAGGATCGATCCCGGGGAGCTGTTTTTT,CASSPGMRIDPGELFF
NA,TRBV5-4,TRBJ2-3,NA,TGTGCCAGCAGCTTGTCGCAGTACACAGATACGCAGTATTTT,CASSLSQYTDTQYF
NA,TRBV4-2,TRBJ1-2,medium-sized,TGTGCCAGCAGCCAAGAACCCCAGAATGGCTACACCTTC,CASSQEPQNGYTF
TRBD2,TRBV7-2,TRBJ2-7,few,TGTGCCAGCAGCCTTACCGCGACTAGCGGGAGGGCCTACGAGCAGTACTTC,CASSLTATSGRAYEQYF
NA,TRBV11-2,TRBJ2-7,NA,TGTGCCAGCAGCTTACGCTCGTCATCAACAGGATTCTACGAGCAGTACTTC,CASSLRSSSTGFYEQYF
TRBD2,TRBV29-1,TRBJ2-7,NA,TGCAGCGTTGGAAGCGGGAGGTTCTACGAGCAGTACTTC,CSVGSGRFYEQYF
NA,TRBV10-2,TRBJ1-3,NA,TGCGCCAGCAGTGAGGGGTATAGCTCTGGAAACACCATATATTTT,CASSEGYSSGNTIYF
NA,TRBV10-3,TRBJ1-1,NA,TGTGCCACCTCCCCCCTAGTGAACACTGAAGCTTTCTTT,CATSPLVNTEAFF
TRBD1,TRBV7-9,TRBJ2-5,NA,TGTGCCAGCAGCTCGACAGGGGGCGCCTGGGAGACCCAGTACTTC,CASSSTGGAWETQYF
TRBD1,TRBV3-1/TRBV3-2,TRBJ2-6,NA,TGTGCCAGCAGCCCAACAGGGGCCTCCGGGGCCAACGTCCTGACTTTC,CASSPTGASGANVLTF
NA,TRBV30,TRBJ2-7,NA,TGTGCCTGGGGAGCAGGGCCTAACTACGAGCAGTACTTC,CAWGAGPNYEQYF
NA,TRBV18,TRBJ1-1,NA,TGTGCCAGCTCATTAGACCAGGGGACTGAAGCTTTCTTT,CASSLDQGTEAFF
NA,TRBV11-2,TRBJ2-7,NA,TGTGCCAGCAGCTTAGTTGAAAGCGAGCAGTACTTC,CASSLVESEQYF
NA,TRBV11-2,TRBJ1-1,NA,TGTGCCAGCAGACCTAGTGGGAGCACTGAAGCTTTCTTT,CASRPSGSTEAFF
TRBD2,TRBV6-6,TRBJ2-7,once,TGTGCCAGCAGATCCCGTCTAGCGGGAGGGCCTTACGAGCAGTACTTC,CASRSRLAGGPYEQYF
NA,TRBV6-5,TRBJ1-1,once,TGTGCCAGCAGCCGAGTACGGGCGCGTCGAGCTTTCTTT,CASSRVRARRAFF
NA,TRBV30,TRBJ1-1,NA,TGTGCCTGGATTATCTATGGGACGTCCACTGAAGCTTTCTTT,CAWIIYGTSTEAFF
TRBD2,TRBV19,TRBJ2-1,few,TGTGCCAGTAGCCTAACTAGCGGGAGTACCAATGAGCAGTTCTTC,CASSLTSGSTNEQFF
TRBD1,TRBV7-9,TRBJ2-5,once,TGTGCCAGCAGCTTTCCGGGACAGCTAAATCGTCAAGAGACCCAGTACTTC,CASSFPGQLNRQETQYF
NA,TRBV2,TRBJ2-7,NA,TGTGCCAGCAGTGAAGAGGCGACGCTCGCTCACGAGCAGTACTTC,CASSEEATLAHEQYF
TRBD1,TRBV5-1,TRBJ1-1,NA,TGCGCCAGCACCCGACAGGGGGCTGGGACTGAAGCTTTCTTT,CASTRQGAGTEAFF
NA,TRBV6-5,TRBJ1-1,NA,TGTGCCAGCGAATGGGGGCTTGAAGCTTTCTTT,CASEWGLEAFF
TRBD2,TRBV27,TRBJ2-7,NA,TGTGCCAGCAGTTTATCGGGCGGGGGCTCCTACGAGCAGTACTTC,CASSLSGGGSYEQYF
TRBD1,TRBV30,TRBJ1-1,NA,TGTGCCTGGAGTCCGACGACAGGGAAAGCAACTGAAGCTTTCTTT,CAWSPTTGKATEAFF
NA,TRBV18,TRBJ2-1,NA,TGTGCCAGCTCCACCCCCACGGGGAAGGGTGAGCAGTTCTTC,CASSTPTGKGEQFF
NA,TRBV7-9,TRBJ1-2,NA,TGTGCCAGCAGCAAAACCGGGACGACAGATTCTGGCTACACCTTC,CASSKTGTTDSGYTF
TRBD2,TRBV28,TRBJ2-1,NA,TGTGCCAGCACTGGGGCGGGAGGCGCATACAATGAGCAGTTCTTC,CASTGAGGAYNEQFF
NA,TRBV7-2,TRBJ2-7,NA,TGTGCCAGCAGCTTAGTGGGGGGCTACGAGCAGTACTTC,CASSLVGGYEQYF
NA,TRBV7-8,TRBJ2-2,NA,TGTGCCAGCACCCGACGGGGGCTAGCGCGCGCGAACACCGGGGAGCTGTTTTTT,CASTRRGLARANTGELFF
TRBD1,TRBV6-5,TRBJ2-1,NA,TGTGCCAGCAGTTACCGTAACAGGGGGCAGGGGGAGCAGTTCTTC,CASSYRNRGQGEQFF
NA,TRBV5-1,TRBJ1-2,NA,TGCGCCAGCAGCTTGGCGGCAGGGTTGAACTATGGCTACACCTTC,CASSLAAGLNYGYTF
NA,TRBV30,TRBJ1-1,once,TGTGCCTGGAGCCGGGCGAGGAACACTGAAGCTTTCTTT,CAWSRARNTEAFF
TRBD2,TRBV3-1/TRBV3-2,TRBJ2-7,NA,TGTGCCAGCAGCCAAGAATCAGGACTAGCTCGTAGGGAGCAGTACTTC,CASSQESGLARREQYF
TRBD1,TRBV6-5,TRBJ1-5,NA,TGTGCCAGCCGAATGACAGGGGACAATCAGCCCCAGCATTTT,CASRMTGDNQPQHF
TRBD1,TRBV9,TRBJ2-1,NA,TGTGCCAGCAGCGCCCGACAGGGGAAAAATTACAATGAGCAGTTCTTC,CASSARQGKNYNEQFF
TRBD1,TRBV7-9,TRBJ1-2,NA,TGTGCCAGCAGATCTGGACAGGGGGAGAGCATGACCGGCTACACCTTC,CASRSGQGESMTGYTF
TRBD2,TRBV19,TRBJ2-5,NA,TGTGCCAGTAGTATAGGAATAGGAGGCGCGGGACTACAAGAGACCCAGTACTTC,CASSIGIGGAGLQETQYF
NA,TRBV2,TRBJ1-5,NA,TGTGCCAGCAGCGTACAGGGAAGCCAGCCCCAGCATTTT,CASSVQGSQPQHF
NA,TRBV19,TRBJ1-1,once,TGTGCCAGTATCGGAGGGAGGGGTGGCCCCCCACTATCGAACACTGAAGCTTTCTTT,CASIGGRGGPPLSNTEAFF
NA,TRBV10-3,TRBJ1-2,few,TGTGCCATTACAGTGGGCGGGAGCTACTATGGCTACACCTTC,CAITVGGSYYGYTF
TRBD1,TRBV29-1,TRBJ1-4,NA,TGCAGCGCCGCCGGGACAGGGTATGAAAAACTGTTTTTT,CSAAGTGYEKLFF
NA,TRBV5-4,TRBJ2-7,NA,TGTGCCAGCTCTGGTCGGGGTAGGGTCTACGAGCAGTACTTC,CASSGRGRVYEQYF
NA,TRBV7-2,TRBJ1-5,NA,TGTGCCAGCAGCTCCAGGTGGGGGACCAATCAGCCCCAGCATTTT,CASSSRWGTNQPQHF